The 23 T cell receptor beta chains given below trace back to one sample, sequenced in a study of cytomegalovirus exposure and HLA in healthy donors. With 60 Vbeta and 13 Jbeta primers, the PCR was carried out. Generated by immunoSEQ multiplex PCR, the TCRdb table keeps only in-frame clones and is missing some. The data contain some 150,000 clones, about 79% of them singletons. Sequencing was done on a sample of PBMCs. Receptors originate from a female donor in good health and CMV-seropositive.

The chain has TRBV6-5 and TRBJ2-7, with 11 bases lining up with TRBD2. This CDR3 contains 14 residues. The V gene end was trimmed by 5 bases and the J gene end by 1 base; junction bases not matched to a gene: 1. Germline assignment: CDR1 MNHEY and CDR2 SVGAGI. CDR3 nucleotide sequence: TGTGCCAGCAGTGCTAGCGGGAGGTCCTACGAGCAGTACTTC. It translates to CASSASGRSYEQYF.

The V and J genes are TRBV19 and TRBJ1-1, with 7 bases fitting TRBD1. The germline V gene encodes CDR1 LNHDA and CDR2 SQIVND (reference sequence). V gave up 0 bases and J gave up 4 bases; unmatched junction bases: 5. The CDR3 runs to 15 residues. This CDR3 reads CASSIDPQGGTEAFF. CDR3 bases: TGTGCCAGTAGTATAGATCCCCAGGGGGGCACTGAAGCTTTCTTT.

J is TRBJ2-7 and V is TRBV11-2; 8 bases are a match to TRBD1. Per the germline V gene, CDR1 is SGHAT and CDR2 is FQNNGV. CDR3 length: 14 residues. V lost 7 bases, J lost 4 bases, and 9 bases stayed unmatched. In DNA, the CDR3 is TGTGCCAGCACCGACCGAGACAGGGGTTACGAGCAGTACTTC. Its protein is CASTDRDRGYEQYF.

This chain connects TRBV7-9 to TRBJ2-3; no firm D call. This CDR3 spans 14 amino acids. Per germline, CDR1 SEHNR and CDR2 FQNEAQ (reference sequence). V was shortened by 5 bases and J by 1 base, with 10 bases between the two germline ends. CDR3 sequence reads: CASSTPEGTDTQYF. In DNA, the CDR3 is TGTGCCAGCAGCACCCCCGAGGGCACAGATACGCAGTATTTT. Combining the CDR3 with reference TRBV7-9 and TRBJ2-3 gives the whole variable domain DTGVSQNPRHKITKRGQNVTFRCDPISEHNRLYWYRQTLGQGPEFLTYFQNEAQLEKSRLLSDRFSAERPKGSFSTLEIQRTEQGDSAMYLCASSTPEGTDTQYFGPGTRLTVL.

The chain couples TRBV12-5 to TRBJ2-2; unclear D gene. This CDR3 has 17 amino acids. Germline assignment: CDR1 LGHNT and CDR2 FRNRAP. V dropped 0 bases and J dropped 1 base, with 12 bases sitting between them. The CDR3 DNA follows: TGTGCTAGTGGTTTGGTACTTGAAGCGATGAACACCGGGGAGCTGTTTTTT. Translating it yields CASGLVLEAMNTGELFF. The entire variable domain, with the rest obtained from reference TRBV12-5 and TRBJ2-2, is as follows: DARVTQTPRHKVTEMGQEVTMRCQPILGHNTVFWYRQTMMQGLELLAYFRNRAPLDDSGMPKDRFSAEMPDATLATLKIQPSEPRDSAVYFCASGLVLEAMNTGELFFGEGSRLTVL.

This chain connects TRBV5-5 to TRBJ1-2, with D possibly TRBD1 on 6 matching bases. In germline, CDR1 is SGHKS, CDR2 YYEKEE (reference sequence). Deletions cut 0 bases from V and 4 bases from J, with 13 bases between. The CDR3 loop spans 15 amino acids. Here the CDR3 reads CASSLALGAPYGYTF. The DNA of the CDR3 is TGTGCCAGCAGCTTGGCCTTGGGGGCCCCCTATGGCTACACCTTC.

This clone was found a few times. The rearrangement links TRBV5-4 to TRBJ2-4, with TRBD2 as a possible D gene (6 bases). Trimming left V 1 base short and J 1 base short, with 15 bases between. The germline V gene encodes CDR1 SGHNT and CDR2 YYREEE (reference sequence). This CDR3 contains 17 residues. CDR3: CASSLFDGRRAKNIQYF. The DNA of the CDR3 is TGTGCCAGCAGCTTGTTTGACGGGAGAAGGGCCAAAAACATTCAGTACTTC.

This chain links TRBV9 with TRBJ2-3, with 7 bases fitting TRBD1. The germline CDR1 and CDR2 sequences are SGDLS and YYNGEE. CDR3 length equals 15 residues. J was trimmed by 1 base and V by 2 bases; bases with no gene match: 4. CDR3 in DNA: TGTGCCAGCAGCGTGAGACAGGGAGGCACAGATACGCAGTATTTT. This gives the protein CASSVRQGGTDTQYF.

This chain joins TRBV10-3 and TRBJ2-1; perhaps TRBD2 as D (5 bases). Germline-derived CDR1 and CDR2 are ENHRY and SYGVKD. This CDR3 is built from 13 residues. V shed 1 base and J shed 7 bases, with 8 bases lying between them. CDR3 sequence (DNA): TGTGCCATCAGTGAGTGGGAGCAGAATGAGCAGTTCTTC. The encoded protein is CAISEWEQNEQFF.

The chain links TRBV6-4 to TRBJ2-5; 9 positions agree with TRBD1. V trimming: 7 bases; J trimming: 6 bases; junction bases outside the gene matches: 18. This CDR3 comprises 17 residues. Germline CDR1 is MRHNA and CDR2 is SNTAGT. The CDR3 protein is CASIPKVAGQGGKTQYF. The CDR3 region has the DNA TGTGCCAGCATTCCGAAGGTGGCGGGACAGGGAGGAAAGACCCAGTACTTC.

The chain has TRBV29-1 and TRBJ1-2, with a possible D match to TRBD1 (5 bases). CDR1 and CDR2 (germline): SQVTM, ANQGSEA. The CDR3 has 15 residues. The V end lost 2 bases, the J end lost 1 base, and 14 bases lay between the germline ends. The CDR3 protein is CSVEWSGRGNYGYTF. The CDR3 DNA follows: TGCAGCGTTGAATGGTCAGGGCGGGGTAACTATGGCTACACCTTC.

The chain links TRBV6-5 to TRBJ2-5; a possible D gene is TRBD1 (5 bases). The CDR3 loop spans 12 amino acids. Between the trimmed V and J ends, which lost 7 bases and 7 bases, there was a span of 13 bases. Per germline, CDR1 MNHEY and CDR2 SVGAGI. The CDR3 protein is CASMVGLGTQYF. The CDR3 bases are TGTGCCAGCATGGTGGGGCTAGGGACCCAGTACTTC.

This clone was observed once. The chain is built from TRBV30 and TRBJ2-2; TRBD1 might be the D (6 bases). Germline CDR1 reads GTSNPN; CDR2 reads SVGIG (reference sequence). The length of the CDR3 is 13 residues. Trimming stripped 3 bases from V and 7 bases from J, with 12 bases between. This CDR3 is CAWSATGFGELFF. Here the CDR3 DNA reads TGTGCCTGGAGCGCTACAGGGTTCGGGGAGCTGTTTTTT.

This sequence joins TRBV5-5 and TRBJ2-7; 7 bases fit TRBD1. CDR1 and CDR2 (germline): SGHKS, YYEKEE (reference sequence). CDR3 size: 12 residues. The trim removed 5 bases at V and 5 bases at J, leaving 4 bases unmatched. The CDR3 sequence is CASRRTGDEQYF. The CDR3 DNA follows: TGTGCCAGCAGACGTACAGGGGACGAGCAGTACTTC.

This chain links TRBV7-9 with TRBJ2-3, with 9 bases that match TRBD2. V trimming: 5 bases; J trimming: 6 bases; junction bases outside the gene matches: 9. The CDR3 length is 15 residues. Germline-derived CDR1 and CDR2 are SEHNR and FQNEAQ (reference sequence). The CDR3 nucleotides are TGTGCCAGCAGCCCTGCGGGGAGCGGGAGGGATACGCAGTATTTT. It encodes CASSPAGSGRDTQYF.

The chain uses TRBV16 and TRBJ1-6, with D possibly matching TRBD1 (5 bases). V was pared by 5 bases and J by 7 bases, with 12 bases between. CDR3 length: 14 amino acids. Germline CDR1 KGHSY, CDR2 FQNENV. The CDR3 DNA is TGTGCCAGCAGCGAAGCGGGACCCAATTCACCCCTCCACTTT. Its translation is CASSEAGPNSPLHF.

The chain employs TRBV6-5 and TRBJ2-7, with 11 bases that match TRBD1. CDR1 is MNHEY, CDR2 SVGAGI, per germline. The CDR3 loop spans 14 amino acids. The trim removed 5 bases at V and 4 bases at J, leaving 4 bases unmatched. The CDR3 region has the DNA TGTGCCAGCAGTGGACAGGGGGCTGTATACGAGCAGTACTTC. It codes for CASSGQGAVYEQYF.

This chain connects TRBV5-1 to TRBJ2-3; tentatively, D is TRBD1 (5 bases). The V end was cut by 7 bases, the J end by 0 bases, with 12 bases between. Germline V gene sequence: CDR1 SGHRS, CDR2 YFSETQ. The CDR3 runs 14 residues. CDR3 DNA: TGCGCCAGCGGCCAGACAGCTAGCACAGATACGCAGTATTTT. Protein product: CASGQTASTDTQYF. Full variable domain (missing parts from reference TRBV5-1 and TRBJ2-3): KAGVTQTPRYLIKTRGQQVTLSCSPISGHRSVSWYQQTPGQGLQFLFEYFSETQRNKGNFPGRFSGRQFSNSRSEMNVSTLELGDSALYLCASGQTASTDTQYFGPGTRLTVL.

V is TRBV5-6 and J is TRBJ2-1; 11 bases agree with TRBD2. This CDR3 is 16 amino acids long. Germline trimming cut 4 bases from V and 10 bases from J; bases unmatched to any gene: 13. The germline CDR1 and CDR2 sequences are SGHDT and YYEEEE. The DNA of the CDR3 is TGTGCCAGCAGCGAGACGGGACTAGCGGCCCCCCAAGAGCAGTTCTTC. It specifies CASSETGLAAPQEQFF. The full variable domain, with the rest looked up from reference TRBV5-6 and TRBJ2-1, is DAGVTQSPTHLIKTRGQQVTLRCSPKSGHDTVSWYQQALGQGPQFIFQYYEEEERQRGNFPDRFSGHQFPNYSSELNVNALLLGDSALYLCASSETGLAAPQEQFFGPGTRLTVL.

The CDR3 sequence: CASSQNPGQRETQYF. CDR3 nucleotides: TGTGCCAGCAGCCAGAACCCGGGACAGCGGGAGACCCAGTACTTC. The chain recombines TRBV14 with TRBJ2-5; 7 positions agree with TRBD1. This CDR3 is 15 amino acids long. Trimming took 3 bases from V and 5 from J; bases not matched to a gene: 9. In germline, CDR1 is SGHDN, CDR2 FVKESK.

The rearrangement joins TRBV6-1 to TRBJ2-7, with a weak D call TRBD1 (6 bases). Trimming cost V 1 base and J 6 bases, with 10 bases left between them. Germline V CDR1 and CDR2: MNHNS, SASEGT. CDR3 size: 13 residues. The CDR3 coding sequence is TGTGCCAGCAGTGAAGGCAGGGGCATCGAGCAGTACTTC. Translating gives CASSEGRGIEQYF.

The chain has TRBV29-1 and TRBJ1-1; D unclear. CDR1 SQVTM and CDR2 ANQGSEA come from the germline V gene. The CDR3 has 13 residues. V shed 7 bases and J shed 6 bases, with 18 bases lying between them. CDR3 residues: CSATRDVASEAFF. The CDR3 DNA follows: TGCAGCGCTACCCGAGACGTAGCATCTGAAGCTTTCTTT.

This clone was seen a single time. The genes are TRBV18 and TRBJ2-2; 13 bases align to TRBD2. Germline V lookup: CDR1 KGHSH, CDR2 LQKENI. Trimming cost V 3 bases and J 4 bases; bases outside gene matches: 5. This CDR3 comprises 17 residues. The CDR3 loop is CASSPGLAGVFTGELFF. Here the CDR3 DNA reads TGTGCCAGCTCACCCGGACTAGCGGGAGTTTTCACCGGGGAGCTGTTTTTT.